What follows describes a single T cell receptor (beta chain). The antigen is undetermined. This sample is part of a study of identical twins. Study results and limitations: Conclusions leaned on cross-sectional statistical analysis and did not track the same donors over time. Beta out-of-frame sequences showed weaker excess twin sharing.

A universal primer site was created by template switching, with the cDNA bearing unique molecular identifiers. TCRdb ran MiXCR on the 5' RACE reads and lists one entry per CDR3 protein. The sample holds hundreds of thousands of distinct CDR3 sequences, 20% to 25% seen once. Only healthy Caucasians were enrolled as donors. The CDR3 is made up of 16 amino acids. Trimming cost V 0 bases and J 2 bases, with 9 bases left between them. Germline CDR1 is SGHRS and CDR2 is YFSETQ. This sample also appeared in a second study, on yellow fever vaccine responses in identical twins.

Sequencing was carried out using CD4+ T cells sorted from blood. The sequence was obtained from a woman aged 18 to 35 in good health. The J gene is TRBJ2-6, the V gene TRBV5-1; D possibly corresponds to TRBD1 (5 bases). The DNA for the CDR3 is TGCGCCAGCAGCTTGGCGCCAGGGCCTGGGGCCAACGTCCTGACTTTC. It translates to CASSLAPGPGANVLTF. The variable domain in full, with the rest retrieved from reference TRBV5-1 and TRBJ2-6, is KAGVTQTPRYLIKTRGQQVTLSCSPISGHRSVSWYQQTPGQGLQFLFEYFSETQRNKGNFPGRFSGRQFSNSRSEMNVSTLELGDSALYLCASSLAPGPGANVLTFGAGSRLTVL.